One and the same sample provided the 8 T cell receptor beta chains below, sequenced in a study of T cell responses to AZD1222 COVID-19 vaccine. Sequencing used immunoSEQ multiplex PCR; TCRdb keeps in-frame clones, though not all of them. Of under 200,000 clones listed, about 89% are singletons. Sequenced material: peripheral blood, taken on day 0 of AZD1222 vaccination. The receptors stem from an adult in good health.

This clone was seen a handful of times. This chain joins TRBV7-2 and TRBJ1-3; no reliable D call. Trimming left V 1 base short and J 5 bases short, with 15 bases between. CDR1 and CDR2 from the germline V gene are SGHTA and FQGNSA. CDR3 size: 16 residues. The CDR3, as DNA: TGTGCCAGCAGCTTAGGCCCCTTGGCGGACCGAAACACCATATATTTT. Its translation is CASSLGPLADRNTIYF.

The chain is built from TRBV30 and TRBJ1-2, with TRBD1 matching over 9 bases. Germline V CDR1 and CDR2: GTSNPN, SVGIG (reference sequence). V lost 2 bases, J lost 7 bases, and 8 bases stayed unmatched. This CDR3 comprises 14 residues. The CDR3 nucleotides are TGTGCCTGGAGTTTGGGGACAGGGATATTTGGCTACACCTTC. This gives the protein CAWSLGTGIFGYTF.

CDR3 protein: CASSVRTGWYF. The CDR3 bases are TGTGCCAGCAGTGTCCGGACAGGGTGGTACTTC. The chain has TRBV6-2 or TRBV6-3 and TRBJ2-7; the match to TRBD1 covers 8 bases. Germline V gene data show CDR1 as MNHEY and CDR2 as SVGEGT. This CDR3 contains 11 residues. With V trimmed by 5 bases and J by 12 bases, 6 bases remained unmatched.

This chain links TRBV4-1 with TRBJ2-3; perhaps TRBD2 as D (5 bases). The CDR3 length is 14 residues. Per germline, CDR1 MGHRA and CDR2 YSYEKL. V lost 2 bases and J 6 bases, leaving 12 bases between the germline ends. The CDR3 DNA reads as TGCGCCAGCAGCCAATACCTAACGGGGGATACGCAGTATTTT. Its translation: CASSQYLTGDTQYF.

The J gene is TRBJ2-7, the V gene TRBV3-1 (or the pseudogene TRBV3-2); 11 bases agree with TRBD1. J lost 6 bases, V lost 0 bases, and 7 bases had no gene match. The CDR3 has 16 residues. Germline CDR1 LGHDT, CDR2 YNNKEL (reference sequence). This CDR3 reads CASSQETWDRGVEQYF. DNA for the CDR3: TGTGCCAGCAGCCAAGAGACATGGGACAGGGGGGTCGAGCAGTACTTC.

J is TRBJ2-6 and V is TRBV7-3; D is ambiguous. There are 15 residues in the CDR3. CDR1 and CDR2 (germline): SGHTA, FQGTGA. With 4 bases removed from V and 4 bases from J, the gap between germline ends came to 11 bases. Here the CDR3 reads CASSSEVSGANVLTF. The CDR3 DNA is TGTGCCAGCAGCTCAGAGGTATCCGGGGCCAACGTCCTGACTTTC.

V and J are TRBV5-1 and TRBJ2-1, with 10 bases aligning to TRBD2. CDR1 and CDR2 (germline): SGHRS, YFSETQ. V lost 0 bases to trimming and J lost 1 base; unmatched junction nucleotides: 7. The CDR3 spans 18 residues. CDR3 nucleotide sequence: TGCGCCAGCAGCTTGGGGCTAGCGGGAGTCACTTCCTACAATGAGCAGTTCTTC. It yields the protein CASSLGLAGVTSYNEQFF.

The chain combines TRBV7-2 with TRBJ2-5; 11 bases map to TRBD2. J was trimmed by 3 bases and V by 5 bases; bases with no gene match: 11. The CDR3 is 17 residues long. CDR1 and CDR2 (germline): SGHTA, FQGNSA. The CDR3 region is CASSPVPLLAGEETQYF. The CDR3 DNA reads as TGTGCCAGCAGCCCAGTCCCCTTACTAGCGGGGGAAGAGACCCAGTACTTC.